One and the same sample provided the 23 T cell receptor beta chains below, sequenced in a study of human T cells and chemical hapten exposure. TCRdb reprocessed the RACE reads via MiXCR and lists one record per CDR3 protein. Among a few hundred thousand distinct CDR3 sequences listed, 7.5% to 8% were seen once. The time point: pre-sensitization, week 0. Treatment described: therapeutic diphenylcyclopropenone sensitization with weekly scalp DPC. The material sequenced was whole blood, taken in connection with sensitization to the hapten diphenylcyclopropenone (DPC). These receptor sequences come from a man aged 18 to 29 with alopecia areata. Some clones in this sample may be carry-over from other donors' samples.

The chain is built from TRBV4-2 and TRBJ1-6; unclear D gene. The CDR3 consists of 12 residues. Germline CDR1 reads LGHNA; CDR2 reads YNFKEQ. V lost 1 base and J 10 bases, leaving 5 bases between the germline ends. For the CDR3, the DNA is TGTGCCAGCAGCCAAGGTGAATCACCCCTCCACTTT. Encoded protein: CASSQGESPLHF.

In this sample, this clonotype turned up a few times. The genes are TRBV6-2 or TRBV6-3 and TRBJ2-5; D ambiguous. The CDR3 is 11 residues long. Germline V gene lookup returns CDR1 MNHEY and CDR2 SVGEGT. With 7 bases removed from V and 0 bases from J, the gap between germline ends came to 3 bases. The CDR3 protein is CASTHQETQYF. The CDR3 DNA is TGTGCCAGCACTCACCAAGAGACCCAGTACTTC.

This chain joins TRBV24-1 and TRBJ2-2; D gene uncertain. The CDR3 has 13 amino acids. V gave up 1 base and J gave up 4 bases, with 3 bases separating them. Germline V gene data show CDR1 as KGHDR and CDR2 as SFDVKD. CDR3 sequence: CATSDFSTGELFF. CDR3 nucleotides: TGTGCCACCAGTGATTTTTCCACCGGGGAGCTGTTTTTT.

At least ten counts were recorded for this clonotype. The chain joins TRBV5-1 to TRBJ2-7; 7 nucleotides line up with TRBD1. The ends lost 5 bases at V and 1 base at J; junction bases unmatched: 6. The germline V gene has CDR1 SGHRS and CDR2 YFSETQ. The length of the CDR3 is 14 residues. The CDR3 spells CASSPGTVSYEQYF. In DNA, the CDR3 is TGCGCCAGCAGTCCCGGGACAGTTTCCTACGAGCAGTACTTC.

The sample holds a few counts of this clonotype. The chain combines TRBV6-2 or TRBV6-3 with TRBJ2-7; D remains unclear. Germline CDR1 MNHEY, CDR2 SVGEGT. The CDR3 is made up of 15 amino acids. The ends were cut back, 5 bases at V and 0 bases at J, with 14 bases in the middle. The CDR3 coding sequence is TGTGCCAGCAGTCAAAGGACCACAAGCTCCTACGAGCAGTACTTC. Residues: CASSQRTTSSYEQYF.

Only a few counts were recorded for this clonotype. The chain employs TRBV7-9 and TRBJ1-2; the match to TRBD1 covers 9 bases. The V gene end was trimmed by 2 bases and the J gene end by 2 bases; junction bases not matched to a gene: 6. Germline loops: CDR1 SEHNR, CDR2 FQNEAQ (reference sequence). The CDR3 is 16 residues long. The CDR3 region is CASSLRGQGNNYGYTF. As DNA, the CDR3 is TGTGCCAGCAGCTTAAGGGGACAGGGTAACAACTATGGCTACACCTTC. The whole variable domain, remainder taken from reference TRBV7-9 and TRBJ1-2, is DTGVSQNPRHKITKRGQNVTFRCDPISEHNRLYWYRQTLGQGPEFLTYFQNEAQLEKSRLLSDRFSAERPKGSFSTLEIQRTEQGDSAMYLCASSLRGQGNNYGYTFGSGTRLTVV.

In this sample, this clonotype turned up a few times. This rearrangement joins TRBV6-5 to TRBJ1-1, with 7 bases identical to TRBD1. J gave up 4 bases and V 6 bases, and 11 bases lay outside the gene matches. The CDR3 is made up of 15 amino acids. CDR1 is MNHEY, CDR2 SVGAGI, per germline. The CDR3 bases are TGTGCCAGCAGCCGACAGGGAGTAGGGATCACTGAAGCTTTCTTT. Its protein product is CASSRQGVGITEAFF.

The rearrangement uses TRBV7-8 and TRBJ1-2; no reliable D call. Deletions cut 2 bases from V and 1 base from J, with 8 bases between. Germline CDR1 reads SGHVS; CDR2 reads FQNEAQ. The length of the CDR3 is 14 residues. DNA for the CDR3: TGTGCCAGCAGCTTATTTCAGCTTAACTATGGCTACACCTTC. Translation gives CASSLFQLNYGYTF.

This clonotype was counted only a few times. The CDR3 DNA follows: TGTGCCAGCAGCTTACTCCGGACAGGGGGCACAGATACGCAGTATTTT. This sequence encodes CASSLLRTGGTDTQYF. The V gene is TRBV7-2, the J gene TRBJ2-3; TRBD1 matches 9 bases. CDR1 and CDR2 from the germline V gene are SGHTA and FQGNSA. With V trimmed by 2 bases and J by 1 base, 4 bases remained unmatched. This CDR3 has 16 residues.

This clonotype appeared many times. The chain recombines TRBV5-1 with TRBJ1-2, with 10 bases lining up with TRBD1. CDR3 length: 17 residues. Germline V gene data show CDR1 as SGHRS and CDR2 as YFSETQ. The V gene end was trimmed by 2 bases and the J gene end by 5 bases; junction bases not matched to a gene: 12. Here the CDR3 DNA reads TGCGCCAGCAGCTTTTCATGGGGACAGGGGCATTGGTATGGCTACACCTTC. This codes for CASSFSWGQGHWYGYTF.

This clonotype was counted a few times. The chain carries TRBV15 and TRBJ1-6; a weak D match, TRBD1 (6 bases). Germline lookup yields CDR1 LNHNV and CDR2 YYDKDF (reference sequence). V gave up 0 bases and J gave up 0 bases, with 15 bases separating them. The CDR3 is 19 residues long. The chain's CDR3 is CATSRERGGLSSYNSPLHF. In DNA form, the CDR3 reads TGTGCCACCAGCAGAGAAAGGGGGGGACTGAGCTCCTATAATTCACCCCTCCACTTT.

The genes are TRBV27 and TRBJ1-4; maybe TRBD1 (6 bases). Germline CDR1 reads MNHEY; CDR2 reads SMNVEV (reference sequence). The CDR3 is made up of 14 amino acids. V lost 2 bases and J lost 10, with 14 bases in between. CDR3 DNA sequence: TGTGCCAGCAGTTTAACTACAGGGCCGGTAAAACTGTTTTTT. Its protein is CASSLTTGPVKLFF.

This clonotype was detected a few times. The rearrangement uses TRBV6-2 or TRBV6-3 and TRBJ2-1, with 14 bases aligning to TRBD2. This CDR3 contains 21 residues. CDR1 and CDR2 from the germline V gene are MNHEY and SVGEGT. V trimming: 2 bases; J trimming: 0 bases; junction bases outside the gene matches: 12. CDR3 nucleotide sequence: TGTGCCAGCAGTTACCCATCCGGACTAGCGGGGGGTGGGAGCTCCTACAATGAGCAGTTCTTC. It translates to CASSYPSGLAGGGSSYNEQFF.

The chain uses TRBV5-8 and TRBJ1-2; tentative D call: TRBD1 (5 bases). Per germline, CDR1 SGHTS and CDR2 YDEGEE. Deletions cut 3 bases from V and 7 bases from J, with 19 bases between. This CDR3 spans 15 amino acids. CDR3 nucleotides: TGTGCCAGCAGCTCGGGGACTGTATTGGCGACTGGCTACACCTTC. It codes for CASSSGTVLATGYTF.

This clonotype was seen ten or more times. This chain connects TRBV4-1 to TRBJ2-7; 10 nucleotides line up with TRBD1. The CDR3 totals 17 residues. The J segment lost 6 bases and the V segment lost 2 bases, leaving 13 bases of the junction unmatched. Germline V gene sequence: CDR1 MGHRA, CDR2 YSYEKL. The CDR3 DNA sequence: TGCGCCAGCAGCCAAACCGCCCAGTGGACAGGGGGATCCGAGCAGTACTTC. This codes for CASSQTAQWTGGSEQYF.

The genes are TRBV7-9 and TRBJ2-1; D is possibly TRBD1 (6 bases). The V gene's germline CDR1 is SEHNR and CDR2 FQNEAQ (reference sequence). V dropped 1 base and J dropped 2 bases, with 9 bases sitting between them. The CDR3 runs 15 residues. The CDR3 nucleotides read TGTGCCAGCAGCTTAGTTTGGGGGCCCTACAATGAGCAGTTCTTC. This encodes CASSLVWGPYNEQFF. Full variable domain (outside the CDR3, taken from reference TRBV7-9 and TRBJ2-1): DTGVSQNPRHKITKRGQNVTFRCDPISEHNRLYWYRQTLGQGPEFLTYFQNEAQLEKSRLLSDRFSAERPKGSFSTLEIQRTEQGDSAMYLCASSLVWGPYNEQFFGPGTRLTVL.

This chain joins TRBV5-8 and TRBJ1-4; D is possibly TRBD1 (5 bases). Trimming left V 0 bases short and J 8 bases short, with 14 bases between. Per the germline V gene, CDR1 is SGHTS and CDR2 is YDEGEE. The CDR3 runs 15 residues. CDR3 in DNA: TGTGCCAGCAGCTTGGCCGGCAGGGAGGACGAAAAACTGTTTTTT. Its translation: CASSLAGREDEKLFF.

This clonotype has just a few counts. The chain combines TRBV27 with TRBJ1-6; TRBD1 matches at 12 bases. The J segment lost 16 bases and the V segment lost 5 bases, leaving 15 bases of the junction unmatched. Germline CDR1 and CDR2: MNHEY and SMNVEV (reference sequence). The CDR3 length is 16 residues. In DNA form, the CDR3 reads TGTGCCAGCAGTATCGGGACAGGGGGCGCACGTCAACGTCTCCACTTT. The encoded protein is CASSIGTGGARQRLHF.

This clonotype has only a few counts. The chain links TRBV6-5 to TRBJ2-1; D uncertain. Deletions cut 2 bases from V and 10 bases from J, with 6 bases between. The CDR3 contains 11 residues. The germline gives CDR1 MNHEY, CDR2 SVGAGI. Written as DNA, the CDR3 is TGTGCCAGCAGTTACAGGCAGGAGCAGTTCTTC. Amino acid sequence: CASSYRQEQFF.

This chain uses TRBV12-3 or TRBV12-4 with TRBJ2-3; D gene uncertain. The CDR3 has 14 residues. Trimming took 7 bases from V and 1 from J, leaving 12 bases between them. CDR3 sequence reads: CASTSGSGTDTQYF. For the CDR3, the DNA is TGTGCCAGCACCTCCGGGTCGGGCACAGATACGCAGTATTTT.

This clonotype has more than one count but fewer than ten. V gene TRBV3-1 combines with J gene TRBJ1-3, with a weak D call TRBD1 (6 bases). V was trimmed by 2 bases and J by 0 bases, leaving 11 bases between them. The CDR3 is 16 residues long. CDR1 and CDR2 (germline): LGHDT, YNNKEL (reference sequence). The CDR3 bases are TGTGCCAGCAGCCAAATAACAGGGTCCTCTGGAAACACCATATATTTT. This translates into CASSQITGSSGNTIYF.

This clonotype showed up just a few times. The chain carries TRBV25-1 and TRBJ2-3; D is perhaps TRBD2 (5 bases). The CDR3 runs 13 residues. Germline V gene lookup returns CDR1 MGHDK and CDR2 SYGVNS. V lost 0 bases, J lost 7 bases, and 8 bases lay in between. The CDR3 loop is CASSEYGENTQYF. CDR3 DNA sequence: TGTGCCAGCAGTGAATACGGGGAGAATACGCAGTATTTT. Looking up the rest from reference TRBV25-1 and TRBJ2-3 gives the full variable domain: EADIYQTPRYLVIGTGKKITLECSQTMGHDKMYWYQQDPGMELHLIHYSYGVNSTEKGDLSSESTVSRIRTEHFPLTLESARPSHTSQYLCASSEYGENTQYFGPGTRLTVL.

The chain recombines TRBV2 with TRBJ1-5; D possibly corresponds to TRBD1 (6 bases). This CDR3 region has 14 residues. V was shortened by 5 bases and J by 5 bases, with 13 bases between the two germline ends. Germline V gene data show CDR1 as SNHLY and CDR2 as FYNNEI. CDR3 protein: CASSLSRGDQPQHF. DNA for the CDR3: TGTGCCAGCAGTCTTAGTAGGGGGGATCAGCCCCAGCATTTT.